The rows below give T cell receptor beta chains drawn from one sample of a study of graft-versus-host responses after intestinal transplantation. Which antigens these TCRs recognize remains unknown. Only in-frame clones appear in the TCRdb table, and some are missing; sequencing was by immunoSEQ multiplex PCR. The sample includes about 93,000 clones, roughly four fifths of them seen just once. The sample in question was unstimulated CD4+ T cells sorted from spleen or lymph node cells, obtained before intestinal transplant. Receptors originate from a human donor who received an intestinal transplant. Each CDR3 is given with its conserved first and last residue. A D gene is named only where the DNA matches it firmly. Where a row states a size, it is once, few, many or the class of an expanded clone; other rows omit it.

- TRBJ2-7 TRBV6-5 - CASSYAGAAEQYF TGTGCCAGCAGTTATGCAGGGGCGGCGGAGCAGTACTTC
- TRBJ2-5 TRBV5-1 - CASSPGLAYQETQYF TGCGCCAGCAGCCCGGGATTAGCGTACCAAGAGACCCAGTACTTC
once TRBJ2-3 TRBV10-3 TRBD1 CAINLGQGETDTQYF TGTGCCATCAACCTAGGACAGGGCGAGACAGATACGCAGTATTTT
- TRBJ2-7 TRBV28 TRBD1 CASSPGQGVNEQYF TGTGCCAGCAGTCCCGGACAGGGGGTCAACGAGCAGTACTTC
- TRBJ2-7 TRBV6-1 - CASSQTRAEQYF TGTGCCAGCAGTCAGACTAGAGCCGAGCAGTACTTC
- TRBJ2-1 TRBV7-3 - CASSFSSGYNEQFF TGTGCCAGCAGCTTTTCAAGCGGATACAATGAGCAGTTCTTC
- TRBJ1-4 TRBV5-1 - CASSLQGNEKLFF TGCGCCAGCAGCCTACAGGGTAATGAAAAACTGTTTTTT
- TRBJ2-5 TRBV5-6 - CASSLAAGETQYF TGTGCCAGCAGCTTGGCCGCCGGGGAGACCCAGTACTTC
- TRBJ2-1 TRBV28 - CASSLSSYEQFF TGTGCCAGCAGTTTATCCAGTTATGAGCAGTTCTTC
few TRBJ1-1 TRBV5-1 - CASSVGTTSEAFF TGCGCCAGCAGCGTGGGGACAACATCTGAAGCTTTCTTT
- TRBJ2-2 TRBV6-6 - CASTGGNTGELFF TGTGCCAGCACTGGGGGCAACACCGGGGAGCTGTTTTTT
- TRBJ2-2 TRBV12-5 - CASGLVWQGLAGELFF TGTGCTAGTGGTTTGGTCTGGCAGGGGTTAGCCGGGGAGCTGTTTTTT
- TRBJ2-5 TRBV5-1 TRBD2 CASSSGGPETQYF TGCGCCAGCTCATCGGGGGGGCCGGAGACCCAGTACTTC
few TRBJ2-7 TRBV5-1 - CASSSSGEGGEQYF TGCGCCAGCAGCTCCTCTGGGGAGGGGGGAGAGCAGTACTTC
- TRBJ1-6 TRBV6-5 TRBD1 CASRGTAYNSPLHF TGTGCCAGCAGAGGGACAGCCTATAATTCACCCCTCCACTTT
- TRBJ1-5 TRBV5-6 - CASSSGEGQPQHF TGTGCCAGCAGCTCAGGGGAAGGCCAGCCCCAGCATTTT
few TRBJ2-7 TRBV2 - CASSLNFRGHEQYF TGTGCCAGCAGCCTAAACTTCAGGGGCCACGAGCAGTACTTC
- TRBJ2-1 TRBV6-1 TRBD2 CASSPTSANEQFF TGTGCCAGCAGCCCAACTAGCGCCAATGAGCAGTTCTTC
few TRBJ1-2 TRBV28 TRBD1 CASNLGDRTSRGYTF TGTGCCAGCAATCTCGGGGACAGGACTAGTCGGGGCTACACCTTC
- TRBJ2-7 TRBV6-1 TRBD1 CATRQGWPYEQYF TGTGCCACCCGACAGGGGTGGCCCTACGAGCAGTACTTC
- TRBJ2-5 TRBV7-6 TRBD2 CASSLGGGAPETQYF TGTGCCAGCAGCTTAGGCGGGGGGGCCCCAGAGACCCAGTACTTC
- TRBJ1-5 TRBV5-1 TRBD1 CASSPGQGAGQPQHF TGCGCCAGCAGCCCAGGACAGGGGGCCGGGCAGCCCCAGCATTTT
- TRBJ2-7 TRBV11-2 TRBD2 CAGGVEPTSEQYF TGTGCCGGGGGGGTCGAGCCGACCTCCGAGCAGTACTTC
- TRBJ1-2 TRBV5-1 - CASSIPGGNYGYTF TGCGCCAGCAGCATCCCGGGGGGGAACTATGGCTACACCTTC
- TRBJ2-7 TRBV6-1 TRBD1 CASNRDSLSYEQYF TGTGCCAGCAACCGGGACAGTCTCTCGTACGAGCAGTACTTC
- TRBJ2-7 TRBV6-1 - CASSEPTRGPSSYEQYF TGTGCCAGCAGTGAACCCACTCGGGGTCCCTCTTCCTACGAGCAGTACTTC
- TRBJ1-4 TRBV27 - CASSPQGAANEKLFF TGTGCCAGCAGTCCCCAGGGTGCAGCTAATGAAAAACTGTTTTTT
- TRBJ2-5 TRBV7-2 - CASSPRRETQYF TGTGCCAGCAGCCCTAGACGGGAGACCCAGTACTTC
once TRBJ2-1 TRBV6-1 - CATIRAGGLDEQFF TGTGCCACTATAAGGGCAGGGGGACTAGATGAGCAGTTCTTC
- TRBJ1-4 TRBV7-2 TRBD1 CASSRDSGKLFF TGTGCCAGCAGCCGGGACAGCGGAAAACTGTTTTTT
- TRBJ1-4 TRBV5-6 - CASSRAGLTNEKLFF TGTGCCAGCAGCCGTGCTGGACTGACTAATGAAAAACTGTTTTTT
- TRBJ2-3 TRBV4-2 TRBD2 CASSQSTSGTTQYF TGTGCCAGCAGCCAGTCCACCAGCGGGACTACGCAGTATTTT
- TRBJ2-1 TRBV5-1 - CASSSYTLAAEQFF TGCGCCAGCAGCTCCTATACGTTAGCAGCTGAGCAGTTCTTC
- TRBJ1-3 TRBV19 - CASRRQSGNTIYF TGTGCCAGTAGGAGACAGTCTGGAAACACCATATATTTT
- TRBJ1-5 TRBV5-1 - CASSLDIGGPQHF TGCGCCAGCAGCTTGGATATCGGGGGGCCCCAGCATTTT
- TRBJ1-2 TRBV18 TRBD1 CASSPSTGDYGYTF TGTGCCAGCTCACCGTCGACAGGGGACTATGGCTACACCTTC
- TRBJ1-1 TRBV28 - CASSVAGRAGVNTEAFF TGTGCCAGCAGTGTCGCCGGTAGGGCGGGGGTGAACACTGAAGCTTTCTTT
- TRBJ1-1 TRBV28 - CASSFPTGMNTEAFF TGTGCCAGCAGTTTCCCTACAGGGATGAACACTGAAGCTTTCTTT
- TRBJ2-4 TRBV18 - CASSPPERPKNIQYF TGTGCCAGCTCACCACCAGAGCGTCCGAAAAACATTCAGTACTTC
- TRBJ2-3 TRBV27 TRBD2 CASSFRGGGDTQYF TGTGCCAGCAGTTTCCGGGGGGGCGGAGATACGCAGTATTTT
few TRBJ1-3 TRBV11-1 - CASSSGWVGGNTIYF TGTGCCAGCAGCTCGGGTTGGGTCGGCGGAAACACCATATATTTT
- TRBJ2-7 TRBV5-1 TRBD1 CASREGQGAYEQYF TGCGCCAGCAGGGAGGGACAGGGAGCCTACGAGCAGTACTTC